The T cell receptor beta chain under discussion was sequenced for a study of blood T cell repertoires in COVID-19. The wider study: Samples representing acute and convalescent COVID-19 were sourced from the United States, Italy and Spain. Sources were T cells, B-cell-depleted T cells, or PBMCs; the material itself was cDNA or gDNA.

The CDR3 is 15 amino acids. V trimming: 4 bases; J trimming: 4 bases; junction bases outside the gene matches: 2. Germline-derived CDR1 and CDR2 are MNHEY and SMNVEV (reference sequence). In the source study's methods: Nucleated cell counts were estimated from reference gene primer amplification. Clones were read by immunoSEQ multiplex PCR, and TCRdb kept only the in-frame ones, dropping some. The V and J calls and clone size were taken over from that table, and D and trimming were inferred from the DNA. The sample records tens of thousands of clones, 84% being singletons. The sequenced sample was peripheral blood. This chain links TRBV27 with TRBJ2-3, with 13 bases fitting TRBD2. The source is a man in his 70s with active COVID-19. CDR3 amino acids: CASSSGLAGADTQYF. CDR3 nucleotide sequence: TGTGCCAGCAGTTCCGGACTAGCGGGAGCAGATACGCAGTATTTT.